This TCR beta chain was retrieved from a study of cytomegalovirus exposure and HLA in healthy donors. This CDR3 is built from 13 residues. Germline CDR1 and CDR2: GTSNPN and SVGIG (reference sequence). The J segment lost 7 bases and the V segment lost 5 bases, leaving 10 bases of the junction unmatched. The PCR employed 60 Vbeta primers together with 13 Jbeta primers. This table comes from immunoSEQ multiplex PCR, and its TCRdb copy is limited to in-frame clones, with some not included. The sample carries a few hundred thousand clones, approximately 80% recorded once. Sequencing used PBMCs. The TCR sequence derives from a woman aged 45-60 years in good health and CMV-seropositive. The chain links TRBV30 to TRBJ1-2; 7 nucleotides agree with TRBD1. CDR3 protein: CAWALGTASGYTF. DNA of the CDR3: TGTGCCTGGGCACTCGGGACAGCTAGTGGCTACACCTTC.